Below, 24 T cell receptor beta chains from the same sample are listed, as sequenced in a study of human T cells and chemical hapten exposure. The time point was: healthy volunteer bleed at 6 weeks. Sequencing started from total RNA isolated from unfractionated whole blood. One entry per CDR3 protein results from TCRdb running MiXCR on the RACE reads. The repertoire has 65,000 to 95,000 distinct CDR3 sequences, about 8.6% of them found once; the top ten carry about 1.7%. Sequenced material: whole blood. The receptors here all came from a female donor in good health. Some clones in this sample may be carry-over from other donors' samples.

This clonotype was counted only a few times. J is TRBJ1-1 and V is TRBV4-3; D is unclear. The CDR3 runs 15 residues. The V gene lost 0 bases and the J gene lost 1 base, with 9 bases spanning the gap. Germline CDR1 and CDR2: LGHNA and YSLEER. CDR3 sequence reads: CASSQDVESNTEAFF. As DNA, the CDR3 is TGCGCCAGCAGCCAAGATGTGGAATCGAACACTGAAGCTTTCTTT.

V usage is TRBV6-2 or TRBV6-3 and J usage is TRBJ2-7, with D unresolved. CDR3 length: 11 residues. Trimming cost V 6 bases and J 3 bases, with 6 bases left between them. CDR1 and CDR2 from the germline V gene are MNHEY and SVGEGT. The CDR3, as DNA: TGTGCCAGCAGCCGCCTCTACGAGCAGTACTTC. Its translation is CASSRLYEQYF.

This clonotype was seen repeatedly, ten times or more. The CDR3 here is CASTPRGQGAYEQYF. The DNA of the CDR3 is TGTGCCAGCACGCCCCGCGGACAGGGGGCCTACGAGCAGTACTTC. The V gene is TRBV7-9, the J gene TRBJ2-7; TRBD1 matches 10 bases. The CDR3 has 15 residues. The germline V gene encodes CDR1 SEHNR and CDR2 FQNEAQ (reference sequence). The junction had 8 bases not matched to a gene; V was cut back by 7 bases and J by 2 bases.

This clonotype was observed many times. V and J are TRBV28 and TRBJ1-5; D remains ambiguous. The CDR3 consists of 15 residues. V shed 5 bases and J shed 5 bases, with 16 bases lying between them. Germline values: CDR1 MDHEN, CDR2 SYDVKM. CDR3 coding DNA: TGTGCCAGCAGTGAACATCGACAACTTCATCAGCCCCAGCATTTT. This sequence encodes CASSEHRQLHQPQHF. Full variable domain (outside the CDR3, taken from reference TRBV28 and TRBJ1-5): DVKVTQSSRYLVKRTGEKVFLECVQDMDHENMFWYRQDPGLGLRLIYFSYDVKMKEKGDIPEGYSVSREKKERFSLILESASTNQTSMYLCASSEHRQLHQPQHFGDGTRLSIL.

This clonotype was seen ten or more times. The chain employs TRBV29-1 and TRBJ1-5; unclear D gene. The V gene's germline CDR1 is SQVTM and CDR2 ANQGSEA. The CDR3 runs 8 residues. The germline V and J ends were trimmed by 5 bases and 7 bases, with 0 bases remaining between them. The DNA for the CDR3 is TGCAGCGTTCAGCCCCAGCATTTT. Amino acid sequence: CSVQPQHF.

This clonotype occurred many times. This rearrangement joins TRBV29-1 to TRBJ2-7, with TRBD1 as a possible D gene (5 bases). CDR3 size: 12 residues. V was cut by 4 bases and J by 1 base, with 8 bases left in between. Per germline, CDR1 SQVTM and CDR2 ANQGSEA. The CDR3 DNA is TGCAGCGTTGGGGCAGGGTCCTACGAGCAGTACTTC. Residues: CSVGAGSYEQYF.

The J gene is TRBJ2-3, the V gene TRBV20-1; 7 bases align to TRBD2. The germline V gene has CDR1 DFQATT and CDR2 SNEGSKA (reference sequence). Trimming took 0 bases from V and 1 from J; bases not matched to a gene: 4. This CDR3 has 15 amino acids. The CDR3 DNA sequence: TGCAGTGCTAGAGATAGCAGCGGGGGCACAGATACGCAGTATTTT. Translated, it gives CSARDSSGGTDTQYF.

This clonotype was seen a handful of times. The junction does not match germline at one end; this may be a read error. The V gene is TRBV7-2, the J gene TRBJ1-2; TRBD1 aligns across 7 bases. Germline V gene sequence: CDR1 SGHTA, CDR2 FQGNSA. The CDR3 spans 13 residues. The CDR3 DNA follows: TGTGCCAGCAGCCAGGGGGTCGGCGAGCACTTAGCCTTC. Amino acids: CASSQGVGEHLAF.

Many counts were recorded for this clonotype. V gene TRBV20-1 combines with J gene TRBJ1-4; perhaps TRBD1 as D (5 bases). The germline V gene has CDR1 DFQATT and CDR2 SNEGSKA (reference sequence). This CDR3 is built from 13 residues. V shed 5 bases and J shed 7 bases, with 14 bases lying between them. As DNA, the CDR3 is TGCAGTGCTCATGACAGTGGTGGTGAAAAACTGTTTTTT. Its translation: CSAHDSGGEKLFF.

This clonotype has a count of ten or more. The chain carries TRBV21-1 and TRBJ2-2; TRBD2, the D gene given by the table, was not confirmed from the DNA. TRBV21-1 is termed a pseudogene. This CDR3 is 17 amino acids long. In DNA, the CDR3 is TGTGCCAGCAGCAAAAAGGGCCGTGGGCAGAGCACCGGGGAGCTGTTTTTT. This sequence encodes CASSKKGRGQSTGELFF.

This clonotype was found many times. The chain employs TRBV7-2 and TRBJ1-6; a weak D match, TRBD1 (5 bases). The V and J ends lost 4 bases and 8 bases respectively, with 15 bases between them. This CDR3 contains 15 residues. Germline V gene lookup returns CDR1 SGHTA and CDR2 FQGNSA. The CDR3 DNA reads as TGTGCCAGCAGCTCCATGCAGGGCCCGTATTCACCCCTCCACTTT. As protein: CASSSMQGPYSPLHF.

V gene TRBV1 combines with J gene TRBJ1-1; the DNA was not compared with TRBD1, the D call given in the table. TRBV1 is designated a pseudogene. The CDR3 totals 16 residues. The CDR3 is CTSSQENRGRGTEAFF. CDR3 coding DNA: TGCACCAGCAGCCAAGAGAACAGGGGGCGGGGGACTGAAGCTTTCTTT.

This clonotype turned up a few times. The chain joins TRBV20-1 to TRBJ2-3; 7 bases are a match to TRBD1. This CDR3 comprises 14 residues. With V trimmed by 5 bases and J by 2 bases, 7 bases remained unmatched. Germline V gene data show CDR1 as DFQATT and CDR2 as SNEGSKA (reference sequence). The CDR3 loop reads CSALDRRITDTQYF. CDR3 sequence (DNA): TGCAGTGCTCTGGACAGGCGGATCACAGATACGCAGTATTTT.

Many counts were recorded for this clonotype. The chain employs TRBV6-1 and TRBJ1-1; D is unresolved. The CDR3 spans 15 residues. CDR1 MNHNS and CDR2 SASEGT come from the germline V gene. With 6 bases removed from V and 1 base from J, the gap between germline ends came to 15 bases. The CDR3 loop reads CASRTAHTANTEAFF. The CDR3 DNA reads as TGTGCCAGCAGGACCGCACATACAGCGAACACTGAAGCTTTCTTT.

This clonotype was counted at least ten times. This chain joins TRBV28 and TRBJ1-5; the match to TRBD1 covers 8 bases. The CDR3 runs 15 residues. Germline lookup yields CDR1 MDHEN and CDR2 SYDVKM. The V gene end was trimmed by 6 bases and the J gene end by 1 base; junction bases not matched to a gene: 5. CDR3 DNA: TGTGCCAGCAGCCCCCAGGGGGCAAGCAATCAGCCCCAGCATTTT. Protein product: CASSPQGASNQPQHF.

This clonotype was seen at least ten times. The chain uses TRBV27 and TRBJ2-7; unclear D gene. CDR3 size: 11 residues. The germline V gene has CDR1 MNHEY and CDR2 SMNVEV (reference sequence). Trimming pared 5 bases from V and 12 bases from J, leaving 14 bases between. CDR3 DNA sequence: TGTGCCAGCAGTCTCCACCTTAGGCGGTACTTC. As protein: CASSLHLRRYF.

This rearrangement joins TRBV27 to TRBJ2-2, with a weak D call TRBD1 (6 bases). The CDR3 contains 16 residues. Germline V gene lookup returns CDR1 MNHEY and CDR2 SMNVEV (reference sequence). V was shortened by 2 bases and J by 4 bases, with 14 bases between the two germline ends. The CDR3 bases are TGTGCCAGCAGTTTAGTTGGACAGTTGCGCACCGGGGAGCTGTTTTTT. Amino acids: CASSLVGQLRTGELFF.

The chain carries TRBV11-2 and TRBJ1-1, with no clear D. The CDR3 has 13 amino acids. Looked up from germline, CDR1 is SGHAT and CDR2 is FQNNGV. The V gene lost 2 bases and the J gene lost 0 bases, with 4 bases spanning the gap. CDR3 amino acids: CASSLPVNTEAFF. In DNA form, the CDR3 reads TGTGCCAGCAGCTTACCAGTGAACACTGAAGCTTTCTTT.

By share, this clonotype ranks as medium-sized. The chain links TRBV7-2 to TRBJ2-3, with D unclear. The CDR3 runs to 14 residues. V was shortened by 6 bases and J by 2 bases, with 12 bases between the two germline ends. Germline V gene lookup returns CDR1 SGHTA and CDR2 FQGNSA. The CDR3 sequence: CASREDSVTDTQYF. The CDR3 DNA is TGTGCCAGCAGGGAAGATAGTGTCACAGATACGCAGTATTTT.

This clonotype has ten or more counts. This chain joins TRBV2 and TRBJ1-1; 11 bases are a match to TRBD1. V shed 3 bases, J shed 4 bases, and the junction held 4 bases outside the gene matches. This CDR3 has 15 residues. The germline V gene has CDR1 SNHLY and CDR2 FYNNEI. CDR3 nucleotide sequence: TGTGCCAGCAGTGAGGACAGGGGGCGGGTCACTGAAGCTTTCTTT. It specifies CASSEDRGRVTEAFF. The variable domain in full, with the rest retrieved from reference TRBV2 and TRBJ1-1, is EPEVTQTPSHQVTQMGQEVILRCVPISNHLYFYWYRQILGQKVEFLVSFYNNEISEKSEIFDDQFSVERPDGSNFTLKIRSTKLEDSAMYFCASSEDRGRVTEAFFGQGTRLTVV.

Concerning this clonotype: The junction does not match germline at one end; this may be a read error. J is TRBJ2-7 and V is TRBV7-2; TRBD1 matches at 10 bases. The CDR3 is 12 residues long. The V gene's germline CDR1 is SGHTA and CDR2 FQGNSA. DNA for the CDR3: TGTGCCAACAGCCTGGACAGGGGGGAGCAGTACTTC. Its translation: CANSLDRGEQYF.

This clonotype was counted only a few times. This may be a read error: a much more frequent sequence differs by one nucleotide. The J gene is TRBJ2-7, the V gene TRBV12-3 or TRBV12-4; D is undetermined. The CDR3 runs to 13 residues. CDR3 sequence (DNA): TGTGCCAGCAGTTTACCGAACTCCGACGAGCAGTACTTC. Its protein product is CASSLPNSDEQYF.

This clonotype was observed at least ten times. The chain carries TRBV6-4 and TRBJ2-3; D not certain. V gave up 4 bases and J gave up 3 bases, with 5 bases separating them. This CDR3 region has 12 residues. Germline V lookup: CDR1 MRHNA, CDR2 SNTAGT. CDR3 sequence (DNA): TGTGCCAGCAGTGGGTCAACAGATACGCAGTATTTT. This encodes CASSGSTDTQYF.

This clonotype was observed many times. The J gene is TRBJ2-3, the V gene TRBV5-1; no reliable D call. Between the trimmed V and J ends, which lost 0 bases and 1 base, there was a span of 9 bases. This CDR3 spans 15 amino acids. The V gene's germline CDR1 is SGHRS and CDR2 YFSETQ. The CDR3 sequence is CASSLDRTRTDTQYF. CDR3 DNA: TGCGCCAGCAGCTTGGACCGGACCCGCACAGATACGCAGTATTTT.